These 17 T cell receptor beta chains share one sample of origin, sequenced in a study of OX40 agonist ivuxolimab in advanced cancers. Sequencing was performed with immunoSEQ multiplex PCR; in TCRdb, only in-frame clones are kept and a portion is missing. Of more than 50,000 clones in the sample, 82% were seen once. The material sequenced was CD4+ or CD8+ T cells sorted from blood, taken in a trial of the OX40 agonist ivuxolimab. The receptors come from an adult with an advanced solid tumor such as melanoma, head and neck, liver or kidney cancer.

The chain joins TRBV20-1 to TRBJ2-3; a weak D match, TRBD2 (6 bases). The CDR3 is made up of 10 amino acids. Trimming stripped 7 bases from V and 4 bases from J, with 6 bases between. Germline values: CDR1 DFQATT, CDR2 SNEGSKA (reference sequence). This CDR3 is CSGDSDTQYF. CDR3 DNA: TGCAGTGGGGACTCAGATACGCAGTATTTT.

The chain couples TRBV7-2 to TRBJ1-3; D is ambiguous. The CDR3 is 14 residues long. Trimming took off 6 bases at V and 1 base at J, with 10 bases between the two ends. Germline V gives CDR1 SGHTA, CDR2 FQGNSA. The CDR3, as DNA: TGTGCCAGCAGTTGGACTTATTCTGGAAACACCATATATTTT. This translates into CASSWTYSGNTIYF.

The J gene is TRBJ1-1, the V gene TRBV6-6; 7 bases are a match to TRBD1. With V trimmed by 7 bases and J by 1 base, 9 bases remained unmatched. CDR1 is MNHNY, CDR2 SVGAGI, per germline (reference sequence). This CDR3 region has 15 residues. As DNA, the CDR3 is TGTGCCAGCACACCAAGGGGGCGGGGGAACACTGAAGCTTTCTTT. This gives the protein CASTPRGRGNTEAFF.

The chain links TRBV10-3 to TRBJ1-1; D unclear. There are 14 residues in the CDR3. CDR1 and CDR2 (germline): ENHRY, SYGVKD. Deletions cut 2 bases from V and 1 base from J, with 8 bases between. The CDR3 bases are TGTGCCATCAGTGAGCGGACGGGGAACACTGAAGCTTTCTTT. Protein product: CAISERTGNTEAFF.

This chain links TRBV4-3 with TRBJ1-2; D is perhaps TRBD1 (6 bases). Trimming removed 0 bases at V and 1 base at J, with 21 bases between. This CDR3 is 19 amino acids long. Germline V CDR1 and CDR2: LGHNA, YSLEER. The CDR3 DNA follows: TGCGCCAGCAGCCAAGATCTGGGACACTCCCACGAAATTAACTATGGCTACACCTTC. Translating it yields CASSQDLGHSHEINYGYTF.

CDR3 DNA: TGTGCTAGTGGTTTGGCCTCTTCGGGCGGGGCAGAGACCCAGTACTTC. Its translation is CASGLASSGGAETQYF. This sequence joins TRBV12-5 and TRBJ2-5; D may be TRBD2 (6 bases). Looked up from germline, CDR1 is LGHNT and CDR2 is FRNRAP. The V and J ends lost 1 base and 4 bases respectively, with 16 bases between them. The CDR3 covers 16 residues. Filled out from reference TRBV12-5 and TRBJ2-5, the complete variable domain reads DARVTQTPRHKVTEMGQEVTMRCQPILGHNTVFWYRQTMMQGLELLAYFRNRAPLDDSGMPKDRFSAEMPDATLATLKIQPSEPRDSAVYFCASGLASSGGAETQYFGPGTRLLVL.

The chain couples TRBV11-2 to TRBJ2-2; tentative D call: TRBD2 (6 bases). The V gene lost 1 base and the J gene lost 4 bases, with 10 bases spanning the gap. CDR3 length: 15 amino acids. Germline V CDR1 and CDR2: SGHAT, FQNNGV. The CDR3 DNA is TGTGCCAGCAGCTTAGGGGCGGGACCCACCGGGGAGCTGTTTTTT. Translated: CASSLGAGPTGELFF.

V usage is TRBV30 and J usage is TRBJ1-4; no firm D call. From germline, CDR1 is GTSNPN and CDR2 SVGIG (reference sequence). This CDR3 has 19 residues. The CDR3 region has the DNA TGTGGCCGGAGTTCCCGACGGGTCTTTACGGAAGCTACTAATGAAAAACTGTTTTTT. Its protein is CGRSSRRVFTEATNEKLFF.

The chain recombines TRBV6-5 with TRBJ1-5; no clear D gene. Between the trimmed V and J ends, which lost 5 bases and 5 bases, there was a span of 10 bases. The CDR3 runs 13 residues. Germline-derived CDR1 and CDR2 are MNHEY and SVGAGI. The CDR3 is CASSHQPDQPQHF. The CDR3 DNA is TGTGCCAGCAGTCACCAACCTGATCAGCCCCAGCATTTT.

This chain joins TRBV4-3 and TRBJ2-3; TRBD1 is a possible D gene (6 bases). This CDR3 has 16 residues. Per the germline V gene, CDR1 is LGHNA and CDR2 is YSLEER. The V end lost 0 bases, the J end lost 1 base, and 11 bases lay between the germline ends. CDR3: CASSQENRAGTDTQYF. In nucleotides, the CDR3 is TGCGCCAGCAGCCAAGAGAACAGGGCCGGCACAGATACGCAGTATTTT.

V and J are TRBV6-5 and TRBJ1-1; D unresolved. The V gene lost 2 bases and the J gene lost 1 base, with 5 bases spanning the gap. The CDR3 extends over 13 amino acids. Germline lookup yields CDR1 MNHEY and CDR2 SVGAGI. CDR3 sequence (DNA): TGTGCCAGCAGTTACGACGGGAACACTGAAGCTTTCTTT. Encoded protein: CASSYDGNTEAFF.

The rearrangement joins TRBV18 to TRBJ1-5; TRBD1 might be the D (6 bases). The CDR3 contains 16 residues. The germline CDR1 and CDR2 sequences are KGHSH and LQKENI. The V end lost 3 bases, the J end lost 2 bases, and 14 bases lay between the germline ends. CDR3 DNA: TGTGCCAGCTCACCGGCGGGGGCGGGTGGCAATCAGCCCCAGCATTTT. This sequence encodes CASSPAGAGGNQPQHF. The entire variable domain, with the rest obtained from reference TRBV18 and TRBJ1-5, is as follows: NAGVMQNPRHLVRRRGQEARLRCSPMKGHSHVYWYRQLPEEGLKFMVYLQKENIIDESGMPKERFSAEFPKEGPSILRIQQVVRGDSAAYFCASSPAGAGGNQPQHFGDGTRLSIL.

The chain couples TRBV2 to TRBJ2-7; 9 bases match TRBD1. Germline lookup yields CDR1 SNHLY and CDR2 FYNNEI. The CDR3 sequence is 18 residues long. V shed 4 bases, J shed 0 bases, and the junction held 13 bases outside the gene matches. CDR3 sequence (DNA): TGTGCCAGCAGTGGGGGGACAGGGTTCGCTTCTAGCTCCTACGAGCAGTACTTC. It codes for CASSGGTGFASSSYEQYF.

The chain links TRBV30 to TRBJ1-1; 8 positions agree with TRBD1. Germline V gene data show CDR1 as GTSNPN and CDR2 as SVGIG (reference sequence). The CDR3 consists of 16 residues. V lost 8 bases to trimming and J lost 0 bases; unmatched junction nucleotides: 14. This CDR3 is CASRQGPAGVNTEAFF. CDR3 sequence (DNA): TGTGCCAGCCGACAGGGGCCCGCTGGGGTGAACACTGAAGCTTTCTTT.

The CDR3 loop is CASSPEGYEQYF. The CDR3 DNA is TGTGCCAGCAGTCCCGAAGGCTACGAGCAGTACTTC. The chain recombines TRBV6-1 with TRBJ2-7; no definite D call. The CDR3 sequence is 12 residues long. In germline, CDR1 is MNHNS, CDR2 SASEGT. Trimming stripped 5 bases from V and 3 bases from J, with 8 bases between.

This chain joins TRBV7-8 and TRBJ2-2; tentatively, D is TRBD2 (6 bases). Trimming removed 5 bases at V and 6 bases at J, with 19 bases between. The length of the CDR3 is 16 residues. Germline-derived CDR1 and CDR2 are SGHVS and FQNEAQ. CDR3 sequence: CASSPSPSGGSGELFF. Written as DNA, the CDR3 is TGTGCCAGCAGCCCTTCCCCGTCCGGAGGGTCCGGGGAGCTGTTTTTT.

Worth noting for this clone: Other DNA sequences within the sample encode an identical CDR3. The CDR3 DNA follows: TGTGCCATCAGTGAGTCGGGAGATACGCAGTATTTT. This translates into CAISESGDTQYF. The V call is TRBV10-3, the J call TRBJ2-3, with D unresolved. Looked up from germline, CDR1 is ENHRY and CDR2 is SYGVKD. V lost 0 bases and J 5 bases, leaving 3 bases between the germline ends. CDR3 length: 12 residues.